This TCR beta chain comes out of a study of memory CD8 T cells in hepatitis C reinfection. As to time point: pre-reinfection, 55 to 20 weeks before reinfection detection. TCR sequencing was done directly ex vivo on sorted cells, without expansion in vitro. At all three reinfection time points, viable CD3+ CD8+ CD45RO- cells from two donors served as controls. Only in-frame clones appear in the TCRdb table, and some are missing; sequencing was by immunoSEQ multiplex PCR. Here the sample spans tens of thousands of clones, roughly 86% being singletons. Sequencing used naive CD8+ T cells sorted from blood. This clonotype originated in a man between 18 and 35 years old with hepatitis C virus infection.

The CDR3 is CASREQGSDYGYTF. The CDR3 DNA is TGTGCCAGCAGAGAACAGGGGTCCGACTATGGCTACACCTTC. The V gene is TRBV5-4, the J gene TRBJ1-2; 7 nucleotides agree with TRBD1. The junction had 7 bases not matched to a gene; V was cut back by 5 bases and J by 3 bases. The CDR3 has 14 residues. Germline V gene data show CDR1 as SGHNT and CDR2 as YYREEE (reference sequence). The entire variable domain, with the rest obtained from reference TRBV5-4 and TRBJ1-2, is as follows: ETGVTQSPTHLIKTRGQQVTLRCSSQSGHNTVSWYQQALGQGPQFIFQYYREEENGRGNFPPRFSGLQFPNYSSELNVNALELDDSALYLCASREQGSDYGYTFGSGTRLTVV.